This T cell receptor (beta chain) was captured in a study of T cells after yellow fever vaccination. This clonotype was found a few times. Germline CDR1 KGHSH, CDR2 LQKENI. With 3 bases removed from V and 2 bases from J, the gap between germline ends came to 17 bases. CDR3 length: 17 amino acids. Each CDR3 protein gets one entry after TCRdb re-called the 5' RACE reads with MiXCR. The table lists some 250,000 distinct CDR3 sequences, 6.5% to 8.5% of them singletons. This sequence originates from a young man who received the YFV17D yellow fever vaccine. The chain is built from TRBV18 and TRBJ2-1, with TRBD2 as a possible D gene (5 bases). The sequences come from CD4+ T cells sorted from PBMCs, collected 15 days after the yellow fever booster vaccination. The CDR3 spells CASSPLVGRGPYNEQFF. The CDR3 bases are TGTGCCAGCTCACCCTTGGTAGGGAGAGGACCCTACAATGAGCAGTTCTTC.